This entry describes one T cell receptor (beta chain). Trimming cost V 0 bases and J 4 bases, with 8 bases left between them. The CDR3 has 14 amino acids. Germline V gene sequence: CDR1 SEHNR, CDR2 FQNEAQ (reference sequence). This sample was included in a study of T cell changes during pregnancy in multiple sclerosis. TCRdb keeps only in-frame clones here, not all; method: immunoSEQ multiplex PCR. The sample holds under 95,000 clones, approximately 92% seen once. The chain is built from TRBV7-9 and TRBJ2-3, with D possibly being TRBD1 (5 bases). The sequences come from peripheral blood, collected after pregnancy. The clonotype was recovered from a female donor with multiple sclerosis, enrolled in a pregnancy study. CDR3 nucleotides: TGTGCCAGCAGCTTAGCGCAGGGTGCAGATACGCAGTATTTT. This encodes CASSLAQGADTQYF.